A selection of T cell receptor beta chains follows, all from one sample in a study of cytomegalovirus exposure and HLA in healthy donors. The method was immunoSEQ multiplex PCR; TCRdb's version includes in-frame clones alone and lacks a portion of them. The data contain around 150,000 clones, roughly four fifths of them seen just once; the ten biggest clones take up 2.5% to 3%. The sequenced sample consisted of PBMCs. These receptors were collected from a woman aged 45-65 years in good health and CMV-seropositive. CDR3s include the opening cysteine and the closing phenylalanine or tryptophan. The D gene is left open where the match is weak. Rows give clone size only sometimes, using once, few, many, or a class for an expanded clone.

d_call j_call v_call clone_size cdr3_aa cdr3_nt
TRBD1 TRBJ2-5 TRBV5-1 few CASSLGGGLQETQYF TGCGCCAGCAGCTTGGGAGGGGGCCTACAAGAGACCCAGTACTTC
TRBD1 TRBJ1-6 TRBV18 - CASSQGQGVNSPLHF TGTGCCAGCTCACAGGGACAGGGGGTCAATTCACCCCTCCACTTT
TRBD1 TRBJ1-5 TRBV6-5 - CASNRDRGRFQPQHF TGTGCCAGCAACCGAGACAGGGGGAGATTTCAGCCCCAGCATTTT
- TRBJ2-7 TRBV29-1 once CSGSFGGSYEQYF TGCAGCGGGTCTTTTGGCGGATCCTACGAGCAGTACTTC
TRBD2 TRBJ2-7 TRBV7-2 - CASSLELAGGMNEQYF TGTGCCAGCAGCTTAGAACTAGCGGGTGGCATGAACGAGCAGTACTTC
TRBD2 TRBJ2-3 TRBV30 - CAWSGLAGSIDTQYF TGTGCCTGGAGCGGACTAGCGGGGTCAATAGATACGCAGTATTTT
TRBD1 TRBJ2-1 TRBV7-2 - CASSRRGQGDYNEQFF TGTGCCAGCAGCCGCCGGGGACAGGGGGATTACAATGAGCAGTTCTTC
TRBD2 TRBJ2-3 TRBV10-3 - CAISDAGEVTDTQYF TGTGCCATCAGTGATGCGGGGGAGGTCACAGATACGCAGTATTTT
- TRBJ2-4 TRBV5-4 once CASSLDYSNIQYF TGTGCCAGCAGCTTAGACTATTCAAACATTCAGTACTTC
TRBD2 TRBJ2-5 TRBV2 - CASSDGGLAGREETQYF TGTGCCAGCAGTGATGGGGGACTAGCGGGGAGGGAGGAGACCCAGTACTTC
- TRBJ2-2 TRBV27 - CASSLSGGELFF TGTGCCAGCAGTTTGTCGGGCGGGGAGCTGTTTTTT
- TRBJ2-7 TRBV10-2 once CASSATAQPSDEQYF TGCGCCAGCAGTGCAACAGCTCAGCCCTCCGACGAGCAGTACTTC
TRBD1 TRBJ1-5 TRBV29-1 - CSVKPGTGDGQPQHF TGCAGCGTGAAACCAGGTACAGGGGATGGTCAGCCCCAGCATTTT
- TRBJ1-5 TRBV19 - CASSYSQGSNQPQHF TGTGCCAGTAGTTACTCTCAGGGATCCAATCAGCCCCAGCATTTT
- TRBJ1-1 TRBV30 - CAWSQRTNTEAFF TGTGCCTGGAGTCAGCGGACGAACACTGAAGCTTTCTTT
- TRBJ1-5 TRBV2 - CASSVSGVTGQPQHF TGTGCCAGCAGTGTGTCGGGGGTGACGGGACAGCCCCAGCATTTT
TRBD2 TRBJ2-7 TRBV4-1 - CASSRVAGSSYEQYF TGCGCCAGCAGCCGAGTAGCGGGGAGCTCCTACGAGCAGTACTTC
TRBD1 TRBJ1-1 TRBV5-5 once CASSFTDRADTEAFF TGTGCCAGCAGCTTCACGGACAGGGCGGACACTGAAGCTTTCTTT
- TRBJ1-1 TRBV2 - CASSETRGTEAFF TGTGCCAGCAGTGAAACCCGAGGGACTGAAGCTTTCTTT
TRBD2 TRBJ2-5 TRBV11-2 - CASTVPGLALQETQYF TGTGCCAGCACAGTACCGGGACTAGCACTCCAAGAGACCCAGTACTTC
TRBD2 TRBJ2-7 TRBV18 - CASSPPGGSYEQYF TGTGCCAGCTCACCACCGGGGGGGAGCTACGAGCAGTACTTC
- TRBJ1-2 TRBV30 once CAWSGDSYGYTF TGTGCCTGGAGTGGAGACAGCTATGGCTACACCTTC